This T cell receptor beta chain emerged from a study of identical twins. Only a few counts were recorded for this clonotype. This CDR3 region has 16 residues. With V trimmed by 6 bases and J by 2 bases, 4 bases remained unmatched. The germline CDR1 and CDR2 sequences are ENHRY and SYGVKD. TCRdb fed the 5' RACE reads into MiXCR, producing one record per CDR3 protein. The sample holds about 340,000 distinct CDR3 sequences, approximately 8.8% seen once. The chain employs TRBV10-3 and TRBJ2-2; 12 bases agree with TRBD1. Sequenced sample: naive T cells sorted from blood. The TCR was taken from a woman in her forties or fifties in good health. This CDR3 is CAISAGQGANTGELFF. The CDR3 region has the DNA TGTGCCATCAGCGCGGGACAGGGGGCTAACACCGGGGAGCTGTTTTTT.